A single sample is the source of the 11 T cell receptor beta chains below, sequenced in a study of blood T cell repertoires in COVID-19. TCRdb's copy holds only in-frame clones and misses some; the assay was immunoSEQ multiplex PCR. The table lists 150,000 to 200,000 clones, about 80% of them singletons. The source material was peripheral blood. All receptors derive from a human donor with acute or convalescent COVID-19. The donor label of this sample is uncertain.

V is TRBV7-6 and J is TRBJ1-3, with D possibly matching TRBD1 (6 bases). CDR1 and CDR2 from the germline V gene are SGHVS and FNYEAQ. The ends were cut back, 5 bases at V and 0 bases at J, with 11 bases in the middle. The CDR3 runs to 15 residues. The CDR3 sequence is CASSATGASGNTIYF. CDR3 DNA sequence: TGTGCCAGCAGCGCGACAGGTGCCTCTGGAAACACCATATATTTT.

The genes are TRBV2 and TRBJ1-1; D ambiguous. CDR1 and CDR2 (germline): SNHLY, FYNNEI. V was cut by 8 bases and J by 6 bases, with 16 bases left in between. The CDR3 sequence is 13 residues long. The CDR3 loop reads CASRPGTEAEAFF. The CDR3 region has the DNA TGTGCCAGCCGGCCGGGTACGGAGGCTGAAGCTTTCTTT.

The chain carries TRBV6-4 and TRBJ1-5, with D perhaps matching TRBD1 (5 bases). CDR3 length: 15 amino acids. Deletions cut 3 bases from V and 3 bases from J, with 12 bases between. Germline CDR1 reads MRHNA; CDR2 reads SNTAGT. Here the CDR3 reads CASSEPDSLNQPQHF. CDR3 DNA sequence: TGTGCCAGCAGTGAACCCGACAGCCTCAATCAGCCCCAGCATTTT.

CDR3 amino acids: CASSKWDRGNSNQPQHF. CDR3 nucleotide sequence: TGTGCCAGTAGTAAATGGGACAGGGGGAATAGCAATCAGCCCCAGCATTTT. The V gene is TRBV19, the J gene TRBJ1-5; 11 bases are shared with TRBD1. Germline V gives CDR1 LNHDA, CDR2 SQIVND (reference sequence). V trimming: 4 bases; J trimming: 0 bases; junction bases outside the gene matches: 5. The CDR3 totals 17 residues.

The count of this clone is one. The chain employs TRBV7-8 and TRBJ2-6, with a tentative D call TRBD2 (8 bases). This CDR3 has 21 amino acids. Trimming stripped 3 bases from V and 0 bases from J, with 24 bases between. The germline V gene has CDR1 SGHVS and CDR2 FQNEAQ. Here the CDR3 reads CASSFSGRGDSAISGANVLTF. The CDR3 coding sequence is TGTGCCAGCAGCTTCTCGGGGCGGGGGGACAGCGCTATCTCTGGGGCCAACGTCCTGACTTTC.

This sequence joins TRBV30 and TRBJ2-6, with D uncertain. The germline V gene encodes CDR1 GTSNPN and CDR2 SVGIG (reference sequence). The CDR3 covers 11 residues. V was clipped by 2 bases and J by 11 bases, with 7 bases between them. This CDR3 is CAWSSRHVLTF. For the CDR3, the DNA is TGTGCCTGGAGTAGCAGGCACGTCCTGACTTTC.

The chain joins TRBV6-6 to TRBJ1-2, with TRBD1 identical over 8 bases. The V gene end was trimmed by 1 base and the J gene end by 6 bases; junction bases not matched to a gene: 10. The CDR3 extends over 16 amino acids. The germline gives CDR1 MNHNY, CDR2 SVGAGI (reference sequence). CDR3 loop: CASSYFTRQGQDGYTF. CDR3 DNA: TGTGCCAGCAGTTACTTTACGAGACAGGGACAGGATGGCTACACCTTC.

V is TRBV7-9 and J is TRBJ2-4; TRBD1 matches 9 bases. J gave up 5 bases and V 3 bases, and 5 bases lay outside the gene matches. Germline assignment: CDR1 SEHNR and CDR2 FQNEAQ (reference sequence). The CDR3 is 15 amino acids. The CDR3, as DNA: TGTGCCAGCAGCTTTACTCGGGACAGGGAAAACATTCAGTACTTC. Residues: CASSFTRDRENIQYF.

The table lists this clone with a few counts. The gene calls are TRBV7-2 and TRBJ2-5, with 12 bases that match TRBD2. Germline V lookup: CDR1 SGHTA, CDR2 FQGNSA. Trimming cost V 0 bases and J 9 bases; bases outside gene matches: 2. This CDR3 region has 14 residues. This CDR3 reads CASSLAPSGGAQYF. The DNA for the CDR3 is TGTGCCAGCAGCTTAGCGCCTAGCGGGGGGGCCCAGTACTTC.

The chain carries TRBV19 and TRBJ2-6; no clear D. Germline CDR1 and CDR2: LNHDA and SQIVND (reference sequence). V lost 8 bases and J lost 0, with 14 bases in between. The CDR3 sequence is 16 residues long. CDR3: CASQFSGISGANVLTF. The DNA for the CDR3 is TGTGCCAGTCAATTCTCAGGTATCTCTGGGGCCAACGTCCTGACTTTC. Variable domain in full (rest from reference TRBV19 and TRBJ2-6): DGGITQSPKYLFRKEGQNVTLSCEQNLNHDAMYWYRQDPGQGLRLIYYSQIVNDFQKGDIAEGYSVSREKKESFPLTVTSAQKNPTAFYLCASQFSGISGANVLTFGAGSRLTVL.

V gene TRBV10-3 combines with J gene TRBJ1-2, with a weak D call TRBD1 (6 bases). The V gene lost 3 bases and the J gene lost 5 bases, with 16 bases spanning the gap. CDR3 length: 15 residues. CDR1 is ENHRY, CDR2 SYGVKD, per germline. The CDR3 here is CAISDTGFGEYGYTF. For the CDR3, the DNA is TGTGCCATCAGTGACACAGGGTTCGGAGAATATGGCTACACCTTC.